The T cell receptor (beta chain) under discussion was sequenced for a study of blood T cell repertoires in COVID-19. Across the study: Collection of acute and convalescent COVID-19 samples took place in the United States, Italy and Spain. T cells, B-cell-depleted T cells, or PBMCs provided the cDNA or gDNA that served as material.

CDR3 length: 14 amino acids. Germline-derived CDR1 and CDR2 are SGHVS and FQNEAQ. V lost 0 bases and J 3 bases, leaving 6 bases between the germline ends. Using immunoSEQ multiplex PCR, the repertoire was profiled, and TCRdb retains in-frame clones only, with some absent. The sample holds about 110,000 clones, about 87% seen once. The chain uses TRBV7-8 and TRBJ1-3, with D possibly matching TRBD1 (5 bases). This receptor was identified in a man over 45 with active or convalescent COVID-19. Material for sequencing was peripheral blood. DNA of the CDR3: TGTGCCAGCAGCTTAGCAGGGGTTGGAAACACCATATATTTT. As protein: CASSLAGVGNTIYF.